This T cell receptor (beta chain) was found in a study of metastatic and nonmetastatic thyroid tumors. TCRdb recomputed clones from the PCR reads via MiXCR. Here the sample spans tens of thousands of clones, about a sixth being singletons. Germline loops: CDR1 DFQATT, CDR2 SNEGSKA (reference sequence). V was cut by 6 bases and J by 2 bases, with 20 bases left in between. The CDR3 contains 15 residues. Until they underwent thyroid surgery, no patient had received any treatment. The chain links TRBV20-1 to TRBJ2-7; D may match TRBD1 or TRBD2 (6 bases each). The sample taken for sequencing was tumor tissue. The receptor was isolated from a female donor with papillary thyroid cancer or a benign thyroid nodule (not recorded which). Some clones in this sample may be carry-over from other donors' samples. CDR3 nucleotide sequence: TGCAGTGCACCCTTGCCGGAGGGGGATGCCTACGAGCAGTACTTC. Its protein product is CSAPLPEGDAYEQYF.